This T cell receptor (beta chain) was profiled in a study of blood T cell repertoires in COVID-19. Study-level background: The study drew acute and convalescent COVID-19 samples from the United States, Italy and Spain.

Authors' data handling: Estimation of nucleated cell counts was performed using reference gene primer amplification. Clones were read by immunoSEQ multiplex PCR, and TCRdb kept only the in-frame ones, dropping some. The V and J calls and clone size come from that table; D and trimming were worked out from the DNA. The profile shows 110,000 to 150,000 clones, over 75% of them singletons. Germline V gene data show CDR1 as LNHDA and CDR2 as SQIVND (reference sequence). Trimming took off 6 bases at V and 2 bases at J, with 14 bases between the two ends. The CDR3 sequence is 15 residues long. The clonotype comes from a woman between 50 and 59 years old with acute or convalescent COVID-19. This rearrangement joins TRBV19 to TRBJ2-1, with a weak D call TRBD2 (5 bases). Material: peripheral blood. The CDR3 spells CASREERSPYNEQFF. In nucleotides, the CDR3 is TGTGCCAGTAGGGAGGAGCGGAGCCCCTACAATGAGCAGTTCTTC. The whole variable domain, remainder taken from reference TRBV19 and TRBJ2-1, is DGGITQSPKYLFRKEGQNVTLSCEQNLNHDAMYWYRQDPGQGLRLIYYSQIVNDFQKGDIAEGYSVSREKKESFPLTVTSAQKNPTAFYLCASREERSPYNEQFFGPGTRLTVL.